Shown below are 28 T cell receptor beta chains from a single sample sequenced in a study of post-analysis software for immune sequencing data. TCR beta cDNA libraries included unique molecular identifiers. TCRdb re-derived calls from the PCR reads in MiXCR, one entry per CDR3 protein. The sample holds a few hundred thousand distinct CDR3 sequences, around 36% seen once. Findings and caveats of the study: Among 5 or 6 TRBV segments more frequent in patients than controls were TRBV5-6, TRBV5-1 and TRBV20-1.

The antigens these receptors bind are not known. The sequencing sample was made of blood. The receptors originated from a girl under 18 with multiple sclerosis.

This sequence joins TRBV20-1 and TRBJ2-1; 12 bases agree with TRBD2. Looked up from germline, CDR1 is DFQATT and CDR2 is SNEGSKA (reference sequence). V trimming: 5 bases; J trimming: 5 bases; junction bases outside the gene matches: 4. This CDR3 has 14 amino acids. CDR3 sequence: CSAPGTSGHNEQFF. The CDR3 DNA reads as TGCAGTGCTCCGGGGACTAGCGGGCACAATGAGCAGTTCTTC.

This clonotype was observed many times. V gene TRBV25-1 combines with J gene TRBJ1-6; D may be TRBD1 (5 bases). This CDR3 region has 16 residues. The germline V gene encodes CDR1 MGHDK and CDR2 SYGVNS. V was clipped by 1 base and J by 7 bases, with 14 bases between them. CDR3 in amino acids: CASSESQGGVNSPLHF. The CDR3 nucleotides are TGTGCCAGCAGTGAATCGCAGGGAGGGGTCAATTCACCCCTCCACTTT.

The table lists this clonotype with a few counts. DNA for the CDR3: TGCAGCGTTTCCATGGGGAACACTGAAGCTTTCTTT. Amino acids: CSVSMGNTEAFF. J is TRBJ1-1 and V is TRBV29-1; D unclear. V was pared by 5 bases and J by 1 base, with 8 bases between. The CDR3 extends over 12 amino acids. CDR1 is SQVTM, CDR2 ANQGSEA, per germline.

The V gene is TRBV20-1, the J gene TRBJ2-7; the D is unclear. This CDR3 contains 14 residues. Germline CDR1 reads DFQATT; CDR2 reads SNEGSKA (reference sequence). V lost 1 base to trimming and J lost 0 bases, with 10 bases between them. DNA for the CDR3: TGCAGTGCTAGAGTCAGTGGAATCTCCTACGAGCAGTACTTC. Protein sequence: CSARVSGISYEQYF.

This clonotype was detected only a few times. The chain carries TRBV21-1 and TRBJ1-2; the DNA was not used to check the table's D call, TRBD1. TRBV21-1 is designated a pseudogene. The CDR3 totals 16 residues. Here the CDR3 reads CASSTRPTGGAYGYTF. CDR3 DNA: TGTGCCAGCAGCACAAGACCGACAGGGGGCGCCTATGGCTACACCTTC.

This clonotype appeared a few times. V gene TRBV5-1 combines with J gene TRBJ2-1; possible D gene TRBD1, 6 bases. The V and J ends lost 4 bases and 6 bases respectively, with 23 bases between them. The germline V gene has CDR1 SGHRS and CDR2 YFSETQ. CDR3 length: 17 residues. CDR3 DNA sequence: TGCGCCAGCAGCCCCCAAGGCTCAGGGGATTGGGGCAATGAGCAGTTCTTC. Translating gives CASSPQGSGDWGNEQFF. The whole variable domain, remainder taken from reference TRBV5-1 and TRBJ2-1, is KAGVTQTPRYLIKTRGQQVTLSCSPISGHRSVSWYQQTPGQGLQFLFEYFSETQRNKGNFPGRFSGRQFSNSRSEMNVSTLELGDSALYLCASSPQGSGDWGNEQFFGPGTRLTVL.

This clonotype was recorded a few times. The rearrangement joins TRBV5-5 to TRBJ1-1; 10 nucleotides match TRBD1. In germline, CDR1 is SGHKS, CDR2 YYEKEE (reference sequence). This CDR3 spans 14 amino acids. Germline trimming cut 3 bases from V and 10 bases from J; bases unmatched to any gene: 9. CDR3 amino acids: CASSSGDRGFGAFF. The CDR3 DNA is TGTGCCAGCAGCTCCGGGGACAGGGGATTTGGAGCTTTCTTT.

This clonotype was picked up a small number of times. This chain uses TRBV4-1 with TRBJ2-1; D perhaps matches TRBD1 (6 bases). Germline V CDR1 and CDR2: MGHRA, YSYEKL. With 3 bases removed from V and 1 base from J, the gap between germline ends came to 7 bases. The CDR3 spans 14 residues. CDR3 DNA: TGCGCCAGCAGCCAGGGGGCATCCTACAATGAGCAGTTCTTC. Encoded protein: CASSQGASYNEQFF.

The CDR3 spells CSARDWTSQAFF. CDR3 nucleotides: TGCAGTGCTAGAGATTGGACATCTCAAGCTTTCTTT. The chain uses TRBV20-1 and TRBJ1-1; D may be TRBD1 (5 bases). Trimming took 0 bases from V and 9 from J, leaving 11 bases between them. Germline assignment: CDR1 DFQATT and CDR2 SNEGSKA (reference sequence). The CDR3 sequence is 12 residues long.

In its sample, this clonotype was seen a few times. This chain uses TRBV4-1 with TRBJ2-1, with D possibly being TRBD1 (6 bases). The length of the CDR3 is 16 residues. Trimming took 1 base from V and 5 from J, leaving 15 bases between them. Germline CDR1 is MGHRA and CDR2 is YSYEKL. CDR3 residues: CASSQVGGPRNNEQFF. The CDR3, as DNA: TGCGCCAGCAGCCAAGTAGGGGGACCTAGAAACAATGAGCAGTTCTTC.

V and J are TRBV5-1 and TRBJ2-3; TRBD2 matches 11 bases. CDR1 is SGHRS and CDR2 is YFSETQ in the germline V gene. V gave up 4 bases and J gave up 4 bases; unmatched junction bases: 8. This CDR3 has 16 amino acids. The CDR3 nucleotides read TGCGCCAGCAGCACCGTTAGCGGGGGGGTCTCAGATACGCAGTATTTT. Protein product: CASSTVSGGVSDTQYF.

A remark on this clonotype: One end of the junction fails to match germline, which may point to a read error. The chain is built from TRBV6-6 and TRBJ1-5, with 7 bases identical to TRBD1. Germline V gene lookup returns CDR1 MNHNY and CDR2 SVGAGI (reference sequence). The CDR3 contains 16 residues. CDR3 sequence: CVSSQTGAGSNQPQHF. The CDR3 region has the DNA TGTGTCAGCAGCCAAACAGGGGCGGGGAGCAATCAGCCCCAGCATTTT.

As to this clonotype: A junction end diverges from the germline sequence, so it may reflect a read error. This chain joins TRBV20-1 and TRBJ1-4; tentative D call: TRBD1 (5 bases). Germline V gene data show CDR1 as DFQATT and CDR2 as SNEGSKA (reference sequence). The CDR3 has 15 residues. The CDR3 nucleotides are TGCAGTGCTAGAGATAAGAATAAGGGGACTGAAAAACGGTTTTTT. Encoded protein: CSARDKNKGTEKRFF.

This clonotype was seen a handful of times. The chain has TRBV5-1 and TRBJ2-1, with D perhaps TRBD1 or TRBD2 (5 bases each). V lost 4 bases, J lost 1 base, and 15 bases lay in between. This CDR3 contains 16 residues. CDR1 SGHRS and CDR2 YFSETQ come from the germline V gene. In nucleotides, the CDR3 is TGCGCCAGCAGCCATCGGGACGCAGGATCCTACAATGAGCAGTTCTTC. Its protein is CASSHRDAGSYNEQFF. Combining the CDR3 with reference TRBV5-1 and TRBJ2-1 gives the whole variable domain KAGVTQTPRYLIKTRGQQVTLSCSPISGHRSVSWYQQTPGQGLQFLFEYFSETQRNKGNFPGRFSGRQFSNSRSEMNVSTLELGDSALYLCASSHRDAGSYNEQFFGPGTRLTVL.

This chain connects TRBV6-1 to TRBJ2-5; D not resolved. Trimming removed 1 base from V and 2 bases from J, with 8 bases in between. Germline V gene lookup returns CDR1 MNHNS and CDR2 SASEGT. CDR3 length: 14 residues. As DNA, the CDR3 is TGTGCCAGCAGTGAAGGGGCAGCACAAGAGACCCAGTACTTC. Its protein is CASSEGAAQETQYF.

This clonotype appeared a few times. V usage is TRBV6-2 or TRBV6-3 and J usage is TRBJ2-7; 9 nucleotides agree with TRBD1. With 6 bases clipped from V and 12 bases from J, the junction kept 15 bases outside the gene matches. CDR3 length: 14 amino acids. Germline V gives CDR1 MNHEY, CDR2 SVGEGT. This CDR3 is CASRFTGTGKGLYF. In nucleotides, the CDR3 is TGTGCCAGCAGGTTCACCGGGACAGGGAAAGGGTTGTACTTC.

The chain combines TRBV25-1 with TRBJ1-2; maybe TRBD1 (5 bases). Deletions cut 6 bases from V and 5 bases from J, with 16 bases between. The CDR3 length is 14 residues. Germline CDR1 MGHDK, CDR2 SYGVNS. The CDR3: CASSGGVGHYGYTF. The CDR3, as DNA: TGTGCCAGCAGCGGGGGTGTTGGCCATTATGGCTACACCTTC.

This clonotype was detected only a few times. This chain uses TRBV12-3 or TRBV12-4 with TRBJ1-2; no reliable D call. Trimming pared 3 bases from V and 2 bases from J, leaving 10 bases between. The CDR3 contains 14 residues. The DNA of the CDR3 is TGTGCCAGCAGTTTTGGCTATAAAAACTATGGCTACACCTTC. Translating gives CASSFGYKNYGYTF.

The chain couples TRBV5-5 to TRBJ1-1; D possibly corresponds to TRBD1 (6 bases). CDR3 length: 15 residues. V lost 1 base, J lost 1 base, and 11 bases lay in between. Germline V CDR1 and CDR2: SGHKS, YYEKEE (reference sequence). CDR3 in DNA: TGTGCCAGCAGCTTGTTTTCGGGACAGAACACTGAAGCTTTCTTT. Translated: CASSLFSGQNTEAFF.

The V gene is TRBV15, the J gene TRBJ2-5; 8 bases match TRBD2. The length of the CDR3 is 16 residues. V shed 0 bases, J shed 5 bases, and the junction held 8 bases outside the gene matches. The V gene's germline CDR1 is LNHNV and CDR2 YYDKDF (reference sequence). The CDR3 loop reads CATSRDLRRGAETQYF. The CDR3 nucleotides read TGTGCCACCAGCAGAGATCTCAGGCGGGGGGCCGAGACCCAGTACTTC.

The gene calls are TRBV10-3 and TRBJ2-5; no firm D call. The end of the DNA aligns better with TRBJ2-7, so the J call may be wrong. The CDR3 has 10 amino acids. Looked up from germline, CDR1 is ENHRY and CDR2 is SYGVKD. CDR3 sequence: CAIGGYEQYF. CDR3 DNA: TGTGCCATAGGTGGTTACGAGCAGTACTTC.

Only a few counts were recorded for this clonotype. The chain has TRBV18 and TRBJ2-7; no definite D call. Germline V gene lookup returns CDR1 KGHSH and CDR2 LQKENI. The CDR3 extends over 14 amino acids. The V gene lost 8 bases and the J gene lost 0 bases, with 14 bases spanning the gap. The CDR3 DNA follows: TGTGCCAGCCTAAGTTCGGTGGCCTCCTACGAGCAGTACTTC. Its protein is CASLSSVASYEQYF.

Only a few counts were recorded for this clonotype. V usage is TRBV6-5 and J usage is TRBJ2-5; unclear D gene. The germline gives CDR1 MNHEY, CDR2 SVGAGI. Trimming removed 5 bases from V and 1 base from J, with 11 bases in between. There are 14 residues in the CDR3. The CDR3 DNA sequence: TGTGCCAGCAGTAACCAGAAATCCCAAGAGACCCAGTACTTC. It codes for CASSNQKSQETQYF.

J is TRBJ2-7 and V is TRBV20-1, with D hard to call. This CDR3 spans 11 amino acids. Trimming pared 0 bases from V and 9 bases from J, leaving 9 bases between. CDR1 and CDR2 from the germline V gene are DFQATT and SNEGSKA (reference sequence). CDR3 loop: CSARDGKGQYF. CDR3 coding DNA: TGCAGTGCTAGAGATGGGAAGGGGCAGTACTTC.

This clonotype was seen at least ten times. The chain has TRBV7-6 and TRBJ2-7; D possibly corresponds to TRBD2 (6 bases). V was pared by 5 bases and J by 2 bases, with 13 bases between. This CDR3 has 14 amino acids. The germline CDR1 and CDR2 sequences are SGHVS and FNYEAQ. In nucleotides, the CDR3 is TGTGCCAGCAGCCCCGGCGTAGCGGCCTACGAGCAGTACTTC. This gives the protein CASSPGVAAYEQYF.

About this clonotype: At one end, the junction sequence differs from germline, possibly due to a read error. This chain connects TRBV5-1 to TRBJ2-1; no clear D. This CDR3 contains 16 residues. CDR1 is SGHRS, CDR2 YFSETQ, per germline. The CDR3 nucleotides read TGCGCCAGCAGCTTGGAGGCCCCTCCGATTTTGAATGGGCAGTTCTTC. Protein: CASSLEAPPILNGQFF.

Only a few counts were recorded for this clonotype. The chain's CDR3 is CASRVGTHQETQYF. CDR3 DNA: TGTGCCAGCAGAGTCGGGACTCATCAAGAGACCCAGTACTTC. The V and J genes are TRBV2 and TRBJ2-5; a possible D gene is TRBD2 (6 bases). The CDR3 loop spans 14 amino acids. The germline CDR1 and CDR2 sequences are SNHLY and FYNNEI. The V end was cut by 6 bases, the J end by 2 bases, with 13 bases between.

This clonotype has a single count. The chain combines TRBV5-1 with TRBJ1-6; 9 nucleotides agree with TRBD1. J was trimmed by 7 bases and V by 2 bases; bases with no gene match: 4. Germline V CDR1 and CDR2: SGHRS, YFSETQ. This CDR3 is 15 amino acids long. The CDR3 bases are TGCGCCAGCAGCTTTACCGGGACAGGGAATTCACCCCTCCACTTT. Translated, it gives CASSFTGTGNSPLHF. Using reference TRBV5-1 and TRBJ1-6 for the parts outside the CDR3, the full variable domain is KAGVTQTPRYLIKTRGQQVTLSCSPISGHRSVSWYQQTPGQGLQFLFEYFSETQRNKGNFPGRFSGRQFSNSRSEMNVSTLELGDSALYLCASSFTGTGNSPLHFGNGTRLTVT.